The 23 T cell receptor beta chains given below trace back to one sample, sequenced in a study of T-cell reconstitution after alpha-beta-depleted transplantation in children (dated by TCRdb to 2016 to 2017). The library was prepared using PCR. The sample was run on an Illumina HiSeq 2500. Molecular barcoding was employed in the preparation of TCR libraries, with unique molecular identifiers being used to normalize TCRbeta repertoire quantification. The public reads were run again by TCRdb, first through fastp at Q25 and then through MiXCR, and only productive beta chains were kept. A single entry per CDR3 protein holds the most common genes and DNA from its merged rows. Counted in this sample were 250,000 to 300,000 distinct CDR3 sequences; roughly 10% of them appeared once. The leading ten clones occupy less than 25% of the sample. The sample's treatment or condition label is to be understood as: allogeneic hematopoietic cell transplantation with graft depleted of TCRalphabeta T cells and CD19 B cells.

The material was peripheral blood, obtained 180 days after TCRalphabeta/CD19-depleted stem cell transplant. The receptor set was obtained from a male patient between 2 and 15 years old who had a stem cell transplant for chronic granulomatous disease, so the T cells may come from the graft donor.

The chain links TRBV14 to TRBJ1-2; no reliable D call. The CDR3 runs to 14 residues. Looked up from germline, CDR1 is SGHDN and CDR2 is FVKESK. V gave up 0 bases and J gave up 4 bases, with 9 bases separating them. CDR3 sequence: CASSQEGGPYGYTF. CDR3 nucleotide sequence: TGTGCCAGCAGCCAAGAAGGAGGACCCTATGGCTACACCTTC.

Many counts were recorded for this clonotype. The chain couples TRBV20-1 to TRBJ2-1; D is ambiguous. The CDR3 covers 13 residues. V gave up 2 bases and J gave up 5 bases, with 10 bases separating them. Germline loops: CDR1 DFQATT, CDR2 SNEGSKA (reference sequence). CDR3 protein: CSARLGRHNEQFF. CDR3 bases: TGCAGTGCTAGACTAGGGCGGCACAATGAGCAGTTCTTC.

J is TRBJ1-6 and V is TRBV20-1; D is ambiguous. V lost 4 bases and J 0 bases, leaving 7 bases between the germline ends. Germline loops: CDR1 DFQATT, CDR2 SNEGSKA (reference sequence). This CDR3 region has 14 residues. CDR3 coding DNA: TGCAGTGCTATCAGGAGCTCCTATAATTCACCCCTCCACTTT. Translation gives CSAIRSSYNSPLHF.

This clonotype appeared many times. The rearrangement joins TRBV12-3 or TRBV12-4 to TRBJ1-2; no definite D call. V was trimmed by 7 bases and J by 1 base, leaving 7 bases between them. The CDR3 is 12 residues long. CDR3 DNA: TGTGCCAGCACGGCCAGTAACTATGGCTACACCTTC. Encoded protein: CASTASNYGYTF.

The chain employs TRBV14 and TRBJ1-3; D uncertain. In germline, CDR1 is SGHDN, CDR2 FVKESK. The V end lost 0 bases, the J end lost 5 bases, and 11 bases lay between the germline ends. The CDR3 sequence is 15 residues long. Here the CDR3 reads CASSQDLGRRNTIYF. CDR3 DNA: TGTGCCAGCAGCCAAGATCTTGGCAGGCGAAACACCATATATTTT.

Many counts were recorded for this clonotype. This sequence joins TRBV12-3 or TRBV12-4 and TRBJ2-7; D ambiguous. This CDR3 contains 12 residues. With 2 bases removed from V and 2 bases from J, the gap between germline ends came to 4 bases. CDR3 in DNA: TGTGCCAGCAGTTTAACTCCCTACGAGCAGTACTTC. Protein: CASSLTPYEQYF.

This clonotype was picked up many times. The V gene is TRBV27, the J gene TRBJ2-7; a weak D match, TRBD1 (6 bases). V was clipped by 5 bases and J by 6 bases, with 20 bases between them. Looked up from germline, CDR1 is MNHEY and CDR2 is SMNVEV (reference sequence). This CDR3 is built from 15 residues. The CDR3, as DNA: TGTGCCAGCAGTCCAGGACAGTCGATCGTTTTCGAGCAGTACTTC. The encoded protein is CASSPGQSIVFEQYF.

This clonotype was seen a handful of times. This chain connects TRBV18 to TRBJ2-7, with a weak D call TRBD1 (6 bases). V was cut by 4 bases and J by 3 bases, with 16 bases left in between. The CDR3 sequence is 15 residues long. Germline CDR1 KGHSH, CDR2 LQKENI. CDR3: CASSLKQGSVYEQYF. For the CDR3, the DNA is TGTGCCAGCTCACTTAAACAGGGTTCGGTCTACGAGCAGTACTTC. The full variable domain, rest sourced from reference TRBV18 and TRBJ2-7, is NAGVMQNPRHLVRRRGQEARLRCSPMKGHSHVYWYRQLPEEGLKFMVYLQKENIIDESGMPKERFSAEFPKEGPSILRIQQVVRGDSAAYFCASSLKQGSVYEQYFGPGTRLTVT.

Concerning this clonotype itself: This could be a read error, since a much larger clone is one nucleotide away. The J gene is TRBJ2-1, the V gene TRBV20-1, with D maybe TRBD2 (6 bases). Trimming took off 2 bases at V and 0 bases at J, with 14 bases between the two ends. The germline gives CDR1 DFQATT, CDR2 SNEGSKA (reference sequence). The CDR3 totals 16 residues. The CDR3 DNA reads as TGCAGTGCTAGAAAGGCTAGCGCGAGCTCCTACAATGAGCAGTTCTTC. As protein: CSARKASASSYNEQFF.

Worth noting for this clonotype: Given a much more abundant clone one base away, this may be a read error. This chain connects TRBV28 to TRBJ2-1; a possible D gene is TRBD2 (6 bases). The V end was cut by 7 bases, the J end by 7 bases, with 23 bases between. This CDR3 has 16 residues. Germline CDR1 is MDHEN and CDR2 is SYDVKM. CDR3 loop: CASTTRARSSGNEQFF. The DNA for the CDR3 is TGTGCCAGCACTACCCGGGCGCGATCAAGCGGGAATGAGCAGTTCTTC.

The chain links TRBV24-1 to TRBJ2-7; 9 positions match TRBD1. The J segment lost 6 bases and the V segment lost 3 bases, leaving 5 bases of the junction unmatched. CDR1 is KGHDR and CDR2 is SFDVKD in the germline V gene. This CDR3 has 14 amino acids. The CDR3 is CATSDPGQGREQYF. In DNA, the CDR3 is TGTGCCACCAGTGATCCGGGACAGGGACGCGAGCAGTACTTC.

This clonotype was recorded a few times. The V gene is TRBV29-1, the J gene TRBJ1-4; TRBD1 might be the D (5 bases). Trimming stripped 6 bases from V and 5 bases from J, with 16 bases between. This CDR3 spans 14 amino acids. CDR1 and CDR2 (germline): SQVTM, ANQGSEA. CDR3 sequence reads: CSVGAGRHNEKLFF. DNA for the CDR3: TGCAGCGTCGGGGCGGGACGTCACAATGAAAAACTGTTTTTT.

This clonotype appeared many times. This rearrangement joins TRBV6-5 to TRBJ2-2; a weak D match, TRBD2 (7 bases). V was clipped by 5 bases and J by 0 bases, with 13 bases between them. CDR3 size: 16 residues. Germline V gene data show CDR1 as MNHEY and CDR2 as SVGAGI. As DNA, the CDR3 is TGTGCCAGCAGTAGGGGGGGGGGCACGAACACCGGGGAGCTGTTTTTT. Protein sequence: CASSRGGGTNTGELFF.

This clonotype was recorded at least ten times. This rearrangement joins TRBV24-1 to TRBJ2-7, with D hard to call. The germline V gene encodes CDR1 KGHDR and CDR2 SFDVKD. V was trimmed by 3 bases and J by 0 bases, leaving 23 bases between them. The CDR3 totals 19 residues. The CDR3: CATSDRIYNAPLSSYEQYF. As DNA, the CDR3 is TGTGCCACCAGTGATCGGATTTATAATGCCCCGCTGAGCTCCTACGAGCAGTACTTC.

V usage is TRBV13 and J usage is TRBJ2-7, with a tentative D call TRBD2 (6 bases). The germline gives CDR1 PRHDT, CDR2 FYEKMQ (reference sequence). This CDR3 contains 19 residues. The V gene lost 5 bases and the J gene lost 2 bases, with 28 bases spanning the gap. This CDR3 reads CASSARDPQPGEATYEQYF. CDR3 nucleotide sequence: TGTGCCAGCAGCGCCCGGGACCCACAACCGGGGGAGGCTACCTACGAGCAGTACTTC.

This clonotype showed up just a few times. The rearrangement links TRBV7-2 to TRBJ2-5, with D uncertain. Germline V lookup: CDR1 SGHTA, CDR2 FQGNSA. This CDR3 contains 14 residues. Trimming pared 6 bases from V and 0 bases from J, leaving 11 bases between. The CDR3 DNA reads as TGTGCCAGCAGTTACAGCCTGAACCAAGAGACCCAGTACTTC. The encoded protein is CASSYSLNQETQYF.

The sample holds many counts of this clonotype. The CDR3 coding sequence is TGTGCCAGCAGCTTGATGGAAAGCTCCTACAATGAGCAGTTCTTC. Protein sequence: CASSLMESSYNEQFF. The rearrangement uses TRBV5-5 and TRBJ2-1; no clear D. This CDR3 is built from 15 residues. The ends were cut back, 1 base at V and 0 bases at J, with 8 bases in the middle. The germline V gene encodes CDR1 SGHKS and CDR2 YYEKEE (reference sequence). Based on the CDR3 plus reference TRBV5-5 and TRBJ2-1, the full variable domain is DAGVTQSPTHLIKTRGQQVTLRCSPISGHKSVSWYQQVLGQGPQFIFQYYEKEERGRGNFPDRFSARQFPNYSSELNVNALLLGDSALYLCASSLMESSYNEQFFGPGTRLTVL.

This chain uses TRBV12-3 or TRBV12-4 with TRBJ2-3; tentative D call: TRBD2 (6 bases). This CDR3 is 19 amino acids long. Trimming took off 10 bases at V and 1 base at J, with 30 bases between the two ends. The CDR3 loop is CAICLRTGTPGLGTDTQYF. The CDR3 region has the DNA TGTGCCATCTGTTTACGAACAGGAACCCCGGGACTTGGCACAGATACGCAGTATTTT.

This clonotype was seen repeatedly, ten times or more. The chain combines TRBV12-3 or TRBV12-4 with TRBJ1-6; tentative D call: TRBD1 (5 bases). V shed 6 bases and J shed 9 bases, with 12 bases lying between them. This CDR3 is 13 amino acids long. CDR3 in amino acids: CASRQEFGSPLHF. In DNA form, the CDR3 reads TGTGCCAGCAGACAGGAGTTCGGTTCACCCCTCCACTTT.

To note about this clonotype: Since a much larger clone is just one base distant, this may be a read error. This chain connects TRBV30 to TRBJ2-7; D ambiguous. V was shortened by 0 bases and J by 2 bases, with 8 bases between the two germline ends. Per germline, CDR1 GTSNPN and CDR2 SVGIG (reference sequence). The length of the CDR3 is 13 residues. CDR3 sequence (DNA): TGTGCCTGGAGTGTAGAGACCCCCTACGAGCAGTACTTC. Its protein product is CAWSVETPYEQYF.

For this clonotype: A much larger clone differs from this one at a single base, so this may be a read error. The chain combines TRBV29-1 with TRBJ1-5, with a possible D match to TRBD1 (5 bases). The CDR3 extends over 12 amino acids. CDR1 SQVTM and CDR2 ANQGSEA come from the germline V gene. CDR3 region: CSVGDGGQPPHF. In DNA form, the CDR3 reads TGCAGCGTTGGGGACGGTGGTCAGCCCCCGCATTTT.

This clonotype was counted many times. The chain employs TRBV25-1 and TRBJ2-5, with 10 bases matching TRBD1. J lost 4 bases, V lost 2 bases, and 7 bases had no gene match. CDR1 MGHDK and CDR2 SYGVNS come from the germline V gene. This CDR3 is 16 amino acids long. The CDR3 sequence: CASSERPGTGVETQYF. The CDR3 DNA is TGTGCCAGCAGTGAAAGACCCGGGACAGGGGTAGAGACCCAGTACTTC.

This clonotype was counted at least ten times. The chain couples TRBV7-6 to TRBJ2-7; D uncertain. Trimming took off 5 bases at V and 2 bases at J, with 7 bases between the two ends. The CDR3 contains 12 residues. Germline V lookup: CDR1 SGHVS, CDR2 FNYEAQ. CDR3 loop: CASSKRPYEQYF. The CDR3 region has the DNA TGTGCCAGCAGCAAGCGCCCCTACGAGCAGTACTTC. The full variable domain, in which reference TRBV7-6 and TRBJ2-7 provide the parts outside the CDR3, is GAGVSQSPRYKVTKRGQDVALRCDPISGHVSLYWYRQALGQGPEFLTYFNYEAQQDKSGLPNDRFSAERPEGSISTLTIQRTEQRDSAMYRCASSKRPYEQYFGPGTRLTVT.